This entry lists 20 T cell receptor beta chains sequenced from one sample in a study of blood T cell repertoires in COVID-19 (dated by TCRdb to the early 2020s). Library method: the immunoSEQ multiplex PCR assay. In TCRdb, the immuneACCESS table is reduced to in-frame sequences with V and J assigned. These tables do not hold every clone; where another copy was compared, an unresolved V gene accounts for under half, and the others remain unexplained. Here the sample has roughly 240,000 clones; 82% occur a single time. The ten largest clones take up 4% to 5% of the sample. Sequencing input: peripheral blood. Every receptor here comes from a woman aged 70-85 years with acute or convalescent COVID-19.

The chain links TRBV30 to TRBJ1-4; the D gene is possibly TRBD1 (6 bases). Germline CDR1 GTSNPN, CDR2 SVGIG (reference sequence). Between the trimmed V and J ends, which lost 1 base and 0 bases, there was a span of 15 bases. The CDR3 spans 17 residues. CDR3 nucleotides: TGTGCCTGGAGTGATTTGGACAGCTTTTCAACTAATGAAAAACTGTTTTTT. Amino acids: CAWSDLDSFSTNEKLFF.

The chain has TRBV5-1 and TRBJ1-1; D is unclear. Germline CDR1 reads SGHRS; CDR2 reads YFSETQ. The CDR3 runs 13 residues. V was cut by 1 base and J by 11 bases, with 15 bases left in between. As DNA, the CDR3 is TGCGCCAGCAGCTTGTCGAGCTTCCTCGGGGCTTTCTTT. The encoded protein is CASSLSSFLGAFF.

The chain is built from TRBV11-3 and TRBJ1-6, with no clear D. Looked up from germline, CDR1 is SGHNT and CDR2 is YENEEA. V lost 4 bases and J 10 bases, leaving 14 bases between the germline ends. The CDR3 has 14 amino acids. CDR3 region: CASSSGWPKSPLHF. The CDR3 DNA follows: TGTGCCAGCAGCTCAGGTTGGCCTAAATCACCCCTCCACTTT.

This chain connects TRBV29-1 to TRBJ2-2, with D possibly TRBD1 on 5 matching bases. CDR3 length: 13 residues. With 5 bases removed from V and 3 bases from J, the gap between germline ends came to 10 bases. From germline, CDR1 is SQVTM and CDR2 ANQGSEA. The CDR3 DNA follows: TGCAGCGTTAGGGGTACAGACACCGGGGAGCTGTTTTTT. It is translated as CSVRGTDTGELFF.

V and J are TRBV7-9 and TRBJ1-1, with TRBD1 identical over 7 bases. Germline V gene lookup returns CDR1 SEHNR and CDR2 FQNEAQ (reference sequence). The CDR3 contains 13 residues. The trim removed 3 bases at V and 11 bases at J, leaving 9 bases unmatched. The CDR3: CASSLTGFGAAFF. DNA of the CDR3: TGTGCCAGCAGCTTGACAGGGTTTGGGGCCGCTTTCTTT.

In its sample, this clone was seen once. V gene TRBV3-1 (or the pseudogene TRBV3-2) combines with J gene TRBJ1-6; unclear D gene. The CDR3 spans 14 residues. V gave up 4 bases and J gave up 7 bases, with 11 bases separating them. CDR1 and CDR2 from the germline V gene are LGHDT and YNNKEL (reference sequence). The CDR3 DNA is TGTGCCAGCAGCCTAGCGGCAACGAATTCACCCCTCCACTTT. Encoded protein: CASSLAATNSPLHF.

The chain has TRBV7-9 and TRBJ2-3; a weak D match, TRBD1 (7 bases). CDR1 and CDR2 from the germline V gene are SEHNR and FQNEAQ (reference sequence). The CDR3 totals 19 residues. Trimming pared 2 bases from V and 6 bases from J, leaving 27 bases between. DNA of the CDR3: TGTGCCAGCAGCTTAAGTCTTCGCAGGGGGGTTCTTTCCACGGATACGCAGTATTTT. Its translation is CASSLSLRRGVLSTDTQYF. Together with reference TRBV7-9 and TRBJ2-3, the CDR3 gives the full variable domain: DTGVSQNPRHKITKRGQNVTFRCDPISEHNRLYWYRQTLGQGPEFLTYFQNEAQLEKSRLLSDRFSAERPKGSFSTLEIQRTEQGDSAMYLCASSLSLRRGVLSTDTQYFGPGTRLTVL.

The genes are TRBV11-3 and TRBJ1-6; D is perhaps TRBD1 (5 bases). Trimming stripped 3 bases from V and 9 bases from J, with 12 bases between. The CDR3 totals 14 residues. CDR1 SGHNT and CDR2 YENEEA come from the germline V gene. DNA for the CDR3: TGTGCCAGCAGCTTGGAGGGGAGCGGTTCACCCCTCCACTTT. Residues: CASSLEGSGSPLHF.

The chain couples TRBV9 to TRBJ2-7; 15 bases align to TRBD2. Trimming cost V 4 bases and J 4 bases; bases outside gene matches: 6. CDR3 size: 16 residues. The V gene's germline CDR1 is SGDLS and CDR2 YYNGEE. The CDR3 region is CASSLGTSGGIYEQYF. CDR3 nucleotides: TGTGCCAGCAGCCTTGGGACTAGCGGGGGGATATACGAGCAGTACTTC.

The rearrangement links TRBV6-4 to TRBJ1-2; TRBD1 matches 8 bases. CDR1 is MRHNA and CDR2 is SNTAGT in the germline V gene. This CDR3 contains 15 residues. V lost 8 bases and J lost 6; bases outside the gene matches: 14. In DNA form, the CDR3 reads TGTGCCAGCGGACCCTCAGGGGGCAGGGGGAATGGCTACACCTTC. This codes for CASGPSGGRGNGYTF.

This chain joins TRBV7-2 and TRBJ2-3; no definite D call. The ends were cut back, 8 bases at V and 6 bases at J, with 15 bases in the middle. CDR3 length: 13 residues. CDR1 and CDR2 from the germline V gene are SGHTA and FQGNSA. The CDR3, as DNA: TGTGCCAGCGCCACTCCCCCCGGGGATACGCAGTATTTT. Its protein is CASATPPGDTQYF. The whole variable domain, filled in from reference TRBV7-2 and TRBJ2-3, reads GAGVSQSPSNKVTEKGKDVELRCDPISGHTALYWYRQSLGQGLEFLIYFQGNSAPDKSGLPSDRFSAERTGGSVSTLTIQRTQQEDSAVYLCASATPPGDTQYFGPGTRLTVL.

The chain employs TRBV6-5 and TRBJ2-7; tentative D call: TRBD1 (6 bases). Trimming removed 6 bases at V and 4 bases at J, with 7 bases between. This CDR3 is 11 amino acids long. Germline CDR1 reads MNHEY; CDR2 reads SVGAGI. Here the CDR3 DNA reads TGTGCCAGCAGAGGGGGATACGAGCAGTACTTC. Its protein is CASRGGYEQYF.

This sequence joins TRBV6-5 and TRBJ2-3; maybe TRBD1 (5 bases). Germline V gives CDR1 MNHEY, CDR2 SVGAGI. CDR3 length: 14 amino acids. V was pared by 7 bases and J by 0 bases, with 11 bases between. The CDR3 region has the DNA TGTGCCAGCACCCAGGGTTGGAGCACAGATACGCAGTATTTT. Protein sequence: CASTQGWSTDTQYF.

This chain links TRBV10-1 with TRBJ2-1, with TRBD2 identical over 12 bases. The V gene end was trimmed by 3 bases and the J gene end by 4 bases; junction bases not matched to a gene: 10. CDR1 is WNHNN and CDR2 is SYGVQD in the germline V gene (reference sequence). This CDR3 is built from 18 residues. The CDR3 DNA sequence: TGCGCCAGCAGTGATCTAGCGGGGGGGCCGGGAGATTACAATGAGCAGTTCTTC. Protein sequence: CASSDLAGGPGDYNEQFF.

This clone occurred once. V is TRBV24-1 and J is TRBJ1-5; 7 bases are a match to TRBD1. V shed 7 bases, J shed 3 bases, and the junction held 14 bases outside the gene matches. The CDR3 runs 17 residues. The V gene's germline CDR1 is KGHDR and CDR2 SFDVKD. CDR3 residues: CATRLGQVEGDNQPQHF. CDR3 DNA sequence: TGTGCCACCAGACTAGGACAGGTTGAGGGTGACAATCAGCCCCAGCATTTT.

CDR3 protein: CASSPSGGPNEQFF. As DNA, the CDR3 is TGTGCCAGCAGCCCCTCGGGGGGGCCTAATGAGCAGTTCTTC. The rearrangement joins TRBV3-1 (or the pseudogene TRBV3-2) to TRBJ2-1; 8 nucleotides align to TRBD2. Trimming removed 4 bases from V and 7 bases from J; junction bases left unmatched: 6. Germline V gene lookup returns CDR1 LGHDT and CDR2 YNNKEL (reference sequence). The CDR3 length is 14 residues.

CDR3 nucleotide sequence: TGTGCCAGCAGCCGGACAAACACAGATACGCAGTATTTT. The encoded protein is CASSRTNTDTQYF. This chain uses TRBV7-2 with TRBJ2-3, with TRBD1 as a possible D gene (5 bases). CDR1 is SGHTA and CDR2 is FQGNSA in the germline V gene. Trimming took 5 bases from V and 2 from J, leaving 8 bases between them. CDR3 size: 13 residues.

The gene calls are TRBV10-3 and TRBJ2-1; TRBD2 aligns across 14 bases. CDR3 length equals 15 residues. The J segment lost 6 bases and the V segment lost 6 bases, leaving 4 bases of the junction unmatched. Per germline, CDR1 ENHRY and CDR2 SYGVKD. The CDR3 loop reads CAISGLAGGLNEQFF. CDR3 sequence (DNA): TGTGCCATCAGCGGACTAGCGGGGGGCCTCAATGAGCAGTTCTTC.

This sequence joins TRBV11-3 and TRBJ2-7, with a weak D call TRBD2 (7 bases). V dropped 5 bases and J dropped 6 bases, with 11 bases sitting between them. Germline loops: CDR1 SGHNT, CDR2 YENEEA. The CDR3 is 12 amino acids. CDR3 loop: CASSRGAGEQYF. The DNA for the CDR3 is TGTGCCAGCAGCCGGGGGGCGGGCGAGCAGTACTTC. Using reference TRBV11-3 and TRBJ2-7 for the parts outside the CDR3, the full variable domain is EAGVVQSPRYKIIEKKQPVAFWCNPISGHNTLYWYLQNLGQGPELLIRYENEEAVDDSQLPKDRFSAERLKGVDSTLKIQPAELGDSAVYLCASSRGAGEQYFGPGTRLTVT.

CDR3 nucleotide sequence: TGCGCCAGCAGTGAACACCTGAGGACTGAAGCTTTCTTT. Translation gives CASSEHLRTEAFF. The rearrangement links TRBV10-1 to TRBJ1-1; the D is unclear. Trimming pared 3 bases from V and 5 bases from J, leaving 10 bases between. The CDR3 covers 13 residues. Germline V gives CDR1 WNHNN, CDR2 SYGVQD (reference sequence).